The clone carrying this T cell receptor beta chain was seen just once. Its antigen is still unknown. PCR amplification relied on 60 Vbeta primers (plus 13 Jbeta primers). Profiled with immunoSEQ multiplex PCR; TCRdb holds only in-frame clones, not every one. The table has about 180,000 clones, approximately 73% seen once. Germline lookup yields CDR1 MDHEN and CDR2 SYDVKM. The CDR3 totals 13 residues. Unmatched junction bases numbered 11, after V lost 5 bases and J lost 15 bases. These data are taken from a study of cytomegalovirus exposure and HLA in healthy donors. Whole-study findings and limits: Some public TCRs appeared in many individuals, while most sequences were rare.

The TCR was taken from a woman in her twenties or thirties in good health and CMV-seropositive. Source material: PBMCs. The rearrangement links TRBV28 to TRBJ2-1, with 9 bases fitting TRBD1. CDR3: CASSRLGTGFPFF. DNA of the CDR3: TGTGCCAGCAGTCGCCTTGGGACAGGGTTTCCGTTCTTC.